This T cell receptor beta chain was obtained from a study of blood T cell repertoires in COVID-19. Study information: The United States, Italy and Spain were the sources of the acute and convalescent COVID-19 samples. In each case, the material was cDNA or gDNA derived from T cells, B-cell-depleted T cells, or PBMCs.

Methods used by the authors: Amplification of reference gene primers was used by the study to estimate nucleated cell counts. This table comes from immunoSEQ multiplex PCR, and its TCRdb copy is limited to in-frame clones, with some not included. The D gene and trimming were derived from the DNA, and the V and J assignments and clone size from that table. The data show tens of thousands of clones, around 84% seen once. V was clipped by 3 bases and J by 3 bases; unmatched bases: 17. Germline CDR1 MDHEN, CDR2 SYDVKM. The CDR3 sequence is 19 residues long. The sequence was collected from a woman aged 65 to 85 in a cohort sampled during active COVID-19. Material for sequencing was peripheral blood. The chain joins TRBV28 to TRBJ2-5, with 9 bases matching TRBD1. The CDR3 DNA reads as TGTGCCAGCAGTTTCATAGTAGGGAACTGGACAGGGGCCAAAGAGACCCAGTACTTC. It codes for CASSFIVGNWTGAKETQYF. The variable domain in full, completed from reference TRBV28 and TRBJ2-5, reads DVKVTQSSRYLVKRTGEKVFLECVQDMDHENMFWYRQDPGLGLRLIYFSYDVKMKEKGDIPEGYSVSREKKERFSLILESASTNQTSMYLCASSFIVGNWTGAKETQYFGPGTRLLVL.